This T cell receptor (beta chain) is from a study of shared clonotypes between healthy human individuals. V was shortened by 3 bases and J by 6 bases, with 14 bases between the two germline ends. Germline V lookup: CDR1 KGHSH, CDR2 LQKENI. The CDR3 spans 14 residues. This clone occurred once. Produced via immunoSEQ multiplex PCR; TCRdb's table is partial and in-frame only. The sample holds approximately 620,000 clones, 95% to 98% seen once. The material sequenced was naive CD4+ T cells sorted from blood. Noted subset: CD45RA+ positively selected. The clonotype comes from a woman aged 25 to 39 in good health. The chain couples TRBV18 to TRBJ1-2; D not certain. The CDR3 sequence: CASSPGGDSHGYTF. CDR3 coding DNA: TGTGCCAGCTCACCGGGCGGAGATTCCCATGGCTACACCTTC.